Presented here are 2 T cell receptor beta chains from one specimen sequenced in a study of blood T cells in healthy people across ages. A J-beta primer mix and a sample-barcoded 5' primer were used in a second PCR of about 7 to 12 cycles. TCRdb re-analysed the 5' RACE reads in MiXCR, keeping a single row per CDR3 protein. The sample contains over a million distinct CDR3 sequences, roughly 43% of which appear only once. The material sequenced was blood. Source of these receptors: a woman aged 18-29 years in good health.

The V call is TRBV21-1, the J call TRBJ1-5; the D segment call TRBD1 is taken from the table without a DNA check. TRBV21-1 is assigned pseudogene status. CDR3 length: 15 residues. CDR3 protein: CASSIDHGAGQPQHF. CDR3 sequence (DNA): TGTGCCAGCAGCATTGACCACGGGGCGGGACAGCCCCAGCATTTT.

The rearrangement links TRBV20-1 to TRBJ2-1; TRBD2 might be the D (5 bases). V was cut by 1 base and J by 12 bases, with 19 bases left in between. Germline assignment: CDR1 DFQATT and CDR2 SNEGSKA (reference sequence). CDR3 length: 14 residues. Written as DNA, the CDR3 is TGCAGTGCTAGAGGACGGGGTTCGGCCAAGGCGCAGTTCTTC. This gives the protein CSARGRGSAKAQFF.